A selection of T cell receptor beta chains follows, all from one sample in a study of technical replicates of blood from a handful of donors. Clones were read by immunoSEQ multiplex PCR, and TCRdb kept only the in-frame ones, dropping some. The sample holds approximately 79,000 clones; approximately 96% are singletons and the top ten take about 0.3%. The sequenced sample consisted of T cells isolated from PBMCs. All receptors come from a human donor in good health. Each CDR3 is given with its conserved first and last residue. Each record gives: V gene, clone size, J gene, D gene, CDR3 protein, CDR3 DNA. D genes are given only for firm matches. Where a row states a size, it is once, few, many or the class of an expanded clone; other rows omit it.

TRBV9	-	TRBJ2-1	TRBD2	CASSVGTSGTFNEQFF	TGTGCCAGCAGCGTAGGGACTAGCGGGACCTTCAATGAGCAGTTCTTC
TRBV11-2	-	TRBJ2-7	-	CASSLGQLYEQYF	TGTGCCAGCAGCTTGGGGCAGCTGTACGAGCAGTACTTC
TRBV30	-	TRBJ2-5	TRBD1	CAWSMGQGGKETQYF	TGTGCCTGGAGTATGGGACAGGGGGGGAAAGAGACCCAGTACTTC
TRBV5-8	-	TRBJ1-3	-	CASSSPVRSSGNTIYF	TGTGCCAGCAGCTCACCAGTCCGGAGCTCTGGAAACACCATATATTTT
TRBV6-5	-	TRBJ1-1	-	CASSFQNTEAFF	TGTGCCAGCAGTTTCCAGAACACTGAAGCTTTCTTT
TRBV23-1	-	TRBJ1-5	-	CASSQPGPSVGNQPQHF	TGCGCCAGCAGTCAACCAGGGCCATCGGTTGGAAATCAGCCCCAGCATTTT
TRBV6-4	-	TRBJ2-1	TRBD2	CASSLSGLRYNEQFF	TGTGCCAGCAGCCTGTCGGGACTAAGGTACAATGAGCAGTTCTTC
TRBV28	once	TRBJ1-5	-	CASSLGGQGNQPQHF	TGTGCCAGCAGTTTAGGTGGCCAGGGCAATCAGCCCCAGCATTTT
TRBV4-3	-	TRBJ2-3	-	CASSQAGWEREITDTQYF	TGCGCCAGCAGCCAAGCGGGCTGGGAACGGGAGATCACAGATACGCAGTATTTT
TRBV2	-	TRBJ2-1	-	CASSPDFPSNEQFF	TGTGCCAGCAGTCCGGACTTCCCCAGCAATGAGCAGTTCTTC
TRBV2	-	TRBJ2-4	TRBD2	CASTQDGTSLEYAIQYF	TGTGCCAGCACCCAAGACGGGACTAGCTTGGAATACGCCATTCAGTACTTC
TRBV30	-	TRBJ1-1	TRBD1	CAWSLGQGPTEAFF	TGTGCCTGGAGCTTAGGACAGGGGCCGACTGAAGCTTTCTTT
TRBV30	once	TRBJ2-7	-	CAWTHPGLWYEQYF	TGTGCCTGGACCCACCCTGGCCTCTGGTACGAGCAGTACTTC
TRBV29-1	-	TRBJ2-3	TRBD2	CSVLAGESPNGQYF	TGCAGCGTTCTAGCGGGAGAATCCCCCAACGGGCAGTATTTT
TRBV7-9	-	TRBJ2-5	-	CASSSTGTEGETQYF	TGTGCCAGCAGCTCCACCGGGACGGAGGGTGAGACCCAGTACTTC
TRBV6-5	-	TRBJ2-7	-	CASSYFHMRGTYEQYF	TGTGCCAGCAGTTACTTTCATATGAGGGGGACCTACGAGCAGTACTTC
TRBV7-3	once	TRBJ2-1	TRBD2	CASSASGVNNEQFF	TGTGCCAGCAGCGCTAGCGGGGTCAACAATGAGCAGTTCTTC